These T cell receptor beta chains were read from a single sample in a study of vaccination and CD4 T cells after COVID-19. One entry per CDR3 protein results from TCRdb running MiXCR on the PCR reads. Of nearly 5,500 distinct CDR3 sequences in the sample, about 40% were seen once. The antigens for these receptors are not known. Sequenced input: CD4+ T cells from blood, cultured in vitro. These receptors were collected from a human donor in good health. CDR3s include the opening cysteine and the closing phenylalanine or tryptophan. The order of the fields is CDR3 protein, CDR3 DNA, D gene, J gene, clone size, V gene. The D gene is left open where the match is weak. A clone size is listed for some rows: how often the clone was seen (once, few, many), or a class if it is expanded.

CDR3: CASSLTSGSETQYF; DNA: TGTGCCAGCAGTTTAACTAGCGGGAGTGAGACCCAGTACTTC; D: TRBD2; J: TRBJ2-5; size: -; V: TRBV12-3/TRBV12-4
CDR3: CSATTGTGVTGELFF; DNA: TGCAGTGCAACCACCGGGACAGGGGTTACCGGGGAGCTGTTTTTT; D: TRBD1; J: TRBJ2-2; size: few; V: TRBV20-1
CDR3: CASSYFPHGQGNSEAFF; DNA: TGCGCCAGCAGCTATTTTCCCCATGGACAGGGGAATTCTGAAGCTTTCTTT; D: TRBD1; J: TRBJ1-1; size: -; V: TRBV5-1
CDR3: CASSLPTGGGIQYF; DNA: TGCGCCAGCAGCTTGCCTACAGGGGGGGGCATTCAGTACTTC; D: -; J: TRBJ2-4; size: -; V: TRBV5-1
CDR3: CATSRGQLYEQYF; DNA: TGTGCCACCAGCAGAGGGCAGCTCTACGAGCAGTACTTC; D: -; J: TRBJ2-7; size: medium-sized; V: TRBV15
CDR3: CASSKSGGLGSVDTQYF; DNA: TGTGCCAGCAGCAAAAGCGGGGGGTTGGGGTCGGTAGATACGCAGTATTTT; D: TRBD2; J: TRBJ2-3; size: -; V: TRBV28
CDR3: CASSLRQGPYEQYF; DNA: TGTGCCAGCAGCTTACGGCAGGGGCCCTACGAGCAGTACTTC; D: -; J: TRBJ2-7; size: few; V: TRBV7-2
CDR3: CSASPPLETQYF; DNA: TGCAGTGCTAGTCCCCCCCTGGAGACCCAGTACTTC; D: -; J: TRBJ2-5; size: once; V: TRBV20-1
CDR3: CASSLFAGNTEAFF; DNA: TGTGCCAGCAGCTTGTTTGCAGGGAACACTGAAGCTTTCTTT; D: -; J: TRBJ1-1; size: -; V: TRBV5-8
CDR3: CSARSPKGGGTGELFF; DNA: TGCAGTGCTAGATCTCCGAAAGGGGGCGGAACCGGGGAGCTGTTTTTT; D: TRBD1; J: TRBJ2-2; size: -; V: TRBV20-1
CDR3: CSARVGSQTQYF; DNA: TGCAGTGCTAGAGTGGGGTCACAGACCCAGTACTTC; D: -; J: TRBJ2-5; size: -; V: TRBV20-1
CDR3: CATSDWRSNQPQHF; DNA: TGTGCCACCAGTGATTGGAGAAGCAATCAGCCCCAGCATTTT; D: -; J: TRBJ1-5; size: -; V: TRBV24-1
CDR3: CASSFDSYGYTF; DNA: TGTGCCAGCAGCTTTGACAGCTATGGCTACACCTTC; D: -; J: TRBJ1-2; size: few; V: TRBV5-4
CDR3: CASSSQRRDRGHGYTF; DNA: TGTGCCAGCAGCTCCCAACGGCGGGACCGAGGGCATGGCTACACCTTC; D: -; J: TRBJ1-2; size: few; V: TRBV11-2
CDR3: CAWSTVGGYEQYF; DNA: TGTGCCTGGAGTACGGTGGGGGGTTACGAGCAGTACTTC; D: -; J: TRBJ2-7; size: few; V: TRBV30
CDR3: CASSTPRHRGRGVNTGELFF; DNA: TGTGCCAGCAGCACACCCCGGCACAGGGGGCGCGGGGTGAACACCGGGGAGCTGTTTTTT; D: TRBD1; J: TRBJ2-2; size: -; V: TRBV27
CDR3: CVTSREGSAGELFF; DNA: TGTGTCACCAGCAGAGAAGGTAGCGCCGGGGAGCTGTTTTTT; D: -; J: TRBJ2-2; size: -; V: TRBV15
CDR3: CSASLAGGLGTDTQYF; DNA: TGCAGTGCTTCTCTAGCGGGAGGGCTGGGCACAGATACGCAGTATTTT; D: TRBD2; J: TRBJ2-3; size: -; V: TRBV20-1
CDR3: CASSYSIGGGAGELFF; DNA: TGTGCCAGCAGTTACTCGATTGGCGGGGGGGCAGGGGAGCTGTTTTTT; D: TRBD2; J: TRBJ2-2; size: -; V: TRBV6-5
CDR3: CASRTTRHGEKLFF; DNA: TGTGCCAGCAGAACGACAAGACACGGTGAAAAACTGTTTTTT; D: -; J: TRBJ1-4; size: -; V: TRBV7-8
CDR3: CSAPGGGGVF; DNA: TGCAGTGCCCCGGGTGGAGGGGGGGTCTTT; D: -; J: TRBJ1-1; size: -; V: TRBV20-1
CDR3: CASMGQTGAYEQYF; DNA: TGTGCCAGTATGGGCCAGACAGGAGCCTACGAGCAGTACTTC; D: -; J: TRBJ2-7; size: -; V: TRBV19
CDR3: CASRQGEFNEKLFF; DNA: TGTGCCAGCCGACAGGGAGAATTTAATGAAAAACTGTTTTTT; D: TRBD1; J: TRBJ1-4; size: once; V: TRBV6-1
CDR3: CASSLSRQARQPQHF; DNA: TGTGCCAGTAGTTTGTCTAGACAGGCGCGTCAGCCCCAGCATTTT; D: -; J: TRBJ1-5; size: -; V: TRBV19